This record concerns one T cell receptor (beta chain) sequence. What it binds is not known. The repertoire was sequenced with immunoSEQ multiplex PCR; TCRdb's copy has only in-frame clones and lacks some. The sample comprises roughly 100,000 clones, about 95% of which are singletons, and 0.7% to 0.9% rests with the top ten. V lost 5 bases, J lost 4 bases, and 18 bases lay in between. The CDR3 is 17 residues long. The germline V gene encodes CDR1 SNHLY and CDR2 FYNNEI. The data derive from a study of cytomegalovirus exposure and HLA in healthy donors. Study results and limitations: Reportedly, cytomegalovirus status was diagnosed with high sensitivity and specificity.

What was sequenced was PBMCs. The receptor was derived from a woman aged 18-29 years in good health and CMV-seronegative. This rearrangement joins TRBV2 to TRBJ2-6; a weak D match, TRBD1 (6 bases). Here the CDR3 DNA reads TGTGCCAGCAGTACAGGGTGGGGGTCAGGAGGGGCCAACGTCCTGACTTTC. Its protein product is CASSTGWGSGGANVLTF.